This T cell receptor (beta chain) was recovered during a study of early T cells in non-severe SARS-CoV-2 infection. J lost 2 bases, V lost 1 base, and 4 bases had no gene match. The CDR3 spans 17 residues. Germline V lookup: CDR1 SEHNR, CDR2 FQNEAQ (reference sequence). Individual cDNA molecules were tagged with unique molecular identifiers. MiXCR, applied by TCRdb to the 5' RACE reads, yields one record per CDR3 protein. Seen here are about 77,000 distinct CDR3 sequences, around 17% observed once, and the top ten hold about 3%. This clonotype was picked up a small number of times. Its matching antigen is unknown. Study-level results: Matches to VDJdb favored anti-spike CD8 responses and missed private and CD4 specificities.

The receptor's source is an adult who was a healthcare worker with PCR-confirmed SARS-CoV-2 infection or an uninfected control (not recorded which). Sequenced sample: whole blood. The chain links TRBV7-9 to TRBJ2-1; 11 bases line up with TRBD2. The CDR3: CASSLDNSGGAYNEQFF. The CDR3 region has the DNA TGTGCCAGCAGCTTAGATAATAGCGGGGGGGCCTACAATGAGCAGTTCTTC.